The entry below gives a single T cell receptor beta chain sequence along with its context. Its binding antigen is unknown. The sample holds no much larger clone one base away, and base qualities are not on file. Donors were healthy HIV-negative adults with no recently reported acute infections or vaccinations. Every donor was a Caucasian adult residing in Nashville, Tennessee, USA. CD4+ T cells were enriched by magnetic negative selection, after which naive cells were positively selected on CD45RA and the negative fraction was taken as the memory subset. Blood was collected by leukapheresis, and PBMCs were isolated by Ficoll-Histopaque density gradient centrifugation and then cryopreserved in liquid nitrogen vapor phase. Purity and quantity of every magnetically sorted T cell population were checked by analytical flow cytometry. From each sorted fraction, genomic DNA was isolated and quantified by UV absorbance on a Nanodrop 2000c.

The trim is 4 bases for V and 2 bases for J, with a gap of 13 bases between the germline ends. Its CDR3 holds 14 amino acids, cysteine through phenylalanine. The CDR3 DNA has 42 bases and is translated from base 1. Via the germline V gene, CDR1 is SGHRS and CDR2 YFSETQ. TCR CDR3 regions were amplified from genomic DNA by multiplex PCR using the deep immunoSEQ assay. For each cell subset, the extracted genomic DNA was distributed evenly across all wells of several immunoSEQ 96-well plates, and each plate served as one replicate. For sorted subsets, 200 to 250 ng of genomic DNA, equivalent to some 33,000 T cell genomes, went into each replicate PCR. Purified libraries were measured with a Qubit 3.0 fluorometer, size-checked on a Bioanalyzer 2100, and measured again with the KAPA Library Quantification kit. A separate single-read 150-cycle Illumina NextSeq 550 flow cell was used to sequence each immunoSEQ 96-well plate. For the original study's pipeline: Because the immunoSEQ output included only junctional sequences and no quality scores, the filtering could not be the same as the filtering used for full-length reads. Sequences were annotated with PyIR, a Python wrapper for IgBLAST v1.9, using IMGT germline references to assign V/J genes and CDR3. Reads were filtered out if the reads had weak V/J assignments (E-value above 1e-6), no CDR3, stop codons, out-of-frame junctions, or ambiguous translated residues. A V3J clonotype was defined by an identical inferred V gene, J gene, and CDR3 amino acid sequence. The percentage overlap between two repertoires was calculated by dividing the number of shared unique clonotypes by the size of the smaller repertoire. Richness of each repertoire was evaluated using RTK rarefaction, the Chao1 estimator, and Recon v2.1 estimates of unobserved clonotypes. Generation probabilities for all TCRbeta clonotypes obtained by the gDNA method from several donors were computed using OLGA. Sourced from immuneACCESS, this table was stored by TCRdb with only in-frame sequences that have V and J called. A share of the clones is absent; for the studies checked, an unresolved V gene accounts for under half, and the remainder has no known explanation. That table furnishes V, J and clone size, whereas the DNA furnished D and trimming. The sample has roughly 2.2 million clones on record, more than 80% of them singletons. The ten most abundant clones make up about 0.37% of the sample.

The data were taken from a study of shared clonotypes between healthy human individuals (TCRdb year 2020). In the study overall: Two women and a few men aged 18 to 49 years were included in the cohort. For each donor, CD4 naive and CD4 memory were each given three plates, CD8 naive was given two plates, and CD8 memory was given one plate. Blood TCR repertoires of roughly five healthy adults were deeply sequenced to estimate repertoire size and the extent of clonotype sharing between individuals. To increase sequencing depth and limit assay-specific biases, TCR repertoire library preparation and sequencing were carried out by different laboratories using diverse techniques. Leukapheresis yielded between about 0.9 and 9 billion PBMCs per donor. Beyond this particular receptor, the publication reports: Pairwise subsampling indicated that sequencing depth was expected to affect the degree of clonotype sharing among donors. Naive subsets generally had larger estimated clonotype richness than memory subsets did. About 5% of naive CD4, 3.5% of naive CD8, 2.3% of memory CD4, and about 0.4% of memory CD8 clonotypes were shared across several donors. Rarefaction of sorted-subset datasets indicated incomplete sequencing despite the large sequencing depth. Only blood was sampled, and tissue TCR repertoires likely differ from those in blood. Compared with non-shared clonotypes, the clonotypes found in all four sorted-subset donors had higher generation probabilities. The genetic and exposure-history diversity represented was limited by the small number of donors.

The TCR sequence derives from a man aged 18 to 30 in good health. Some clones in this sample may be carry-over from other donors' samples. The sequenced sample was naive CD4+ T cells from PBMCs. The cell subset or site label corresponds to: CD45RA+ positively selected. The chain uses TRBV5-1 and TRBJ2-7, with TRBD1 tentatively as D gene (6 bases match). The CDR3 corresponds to CASSPPDSPYEQYF. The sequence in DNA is TGCGCCAGCAGCCCCCCGGACAGTCCCTACGAGCAGTACTTC.